The next 28 T cell receptor beta chains were all read from a single sample in a study of shared clonotypes between healthy human individuals. Profiling relied on immunoSEQ multiplex PCR, and the TCRdb table lists in-frame clones only, not all of them. The data hold about 1 million clones, with approximately 70% observed a single time. The sequencing sample was made of memory CD4+ T cells sorted from blood. Noted subset: CD45RA-negative fraction. The source is a man between 18 and 35 years old in good health.

Only a few counts were recorded for this clone. V is TRBV28 and J is TRBJ1-4; D ambiguous. The CDR3 has 15 residues. V was cut by 4 bases and J by 8 bases, with 17 bases left in between. CDR1 is MDHEN and CDR2 is SYDVKM in the germline V gene. The CDR3 loop is CASSSFTSFGEKLFF. CDR3 in DNA: TGTGCCAGCAGTTCCTTCACCTCTTTTGGAGAAAAACTGTTTTTT.

This clone occurred once. The J gene is TRBJ2-1, the V gene TRBV19; 7 bases are shared with TRBD1. CDR3 length equals 15 residues. Germline V lookup: CDR1 LNHDA, CDR2 SQIVND (reference sequence). With 5 bases clipped from V and 7 bases from J, the junction kept 11 bases outside the gene matches. This CDR3 is CASSPGQSFTNEQFF. The CDR3 DNA reads as TGTGCCAGTAGTCCGGGACAGAGCTTTACAAATGAGCAGTTCTTC.

The chain is built from TRBV4-1 and TRBJ2-6; D is unresolved. Germline V gene data show CDR1 as MGHRA and CDR2 as YSYEKL. V was cut by 0 bases and J by 0 bases, with 9 bases left in between. This CDR3 has 17 amino acids. CDR3 nucleotides: TGCGCCAGCAGCCAAGAGCCAGGAGTCTCTGGGGCCAACGTCCTGACTTTC. Encoded protein: CASSQEPGVSGANVLTF.

The chain links TRBV30 to TRBJ2-5; 7 nucleotides align to TRBD2. TRBJ2-7 explains the end of the DNA better; the J call may be wrong. The germline V gene encodes CDR1 GTSNPN and CDR2 SVGIG (reference sequence). The CDR3 contains 13 residues. The DNA for the CDR3 is TGTGCCCGGGGAGGGGACCACTCCTACGAGCAGTACTTC. This gives the protein CARGGDHSYEQYF.

The rearrangement joins TRBV19 to TRBJ1-1, with TRBD1 identical over 7 bases. The V gene end was trimmed by 5 bases and the J gene end by 11 bases; junction bases not matched to a gene: 20. Germline assignment: CDR1 LNHDA and CDR2 SQIVND (reference sequence). The CDR3 has 16 amino acids. In DNA form, the CDR3 reads TGTGCCAGTAGTGCCTACAGGGGCGGACCGATGGTGTCGGCTTTCTTT. This encodes CASSAYRGGPMVSAFF.

The chain recombines TRBV4-1 with TRBJ2-1; 8 bases fit TRBD2. V lost 1 base to trimming and J lost 7 bases; unmatched junction nucleotides: 9. The CDR3 is 16 residues long. The germline V gene encodes CDR1 MGHRA and CDR2 YSYEKL. CDR3 DNA sequence: TGCGCCAGCAGCCAAGTCAGCCTAGCGGGTAGGAATGAGCAGTTCTTC. Its translation is CASSQVSLAGRNEQFF.

The rearrangement links TRBV4-3 to TRBJ2-7, with TRBD2 identical over 7 bases. There are 15 residues in the CDR3. CDR1 is LGHNA and CDR2 is YSLEER in the germline V gene. The V segment lost 2 bases and the J segment 8 bases; nucleotides outside the gene matches: 12. CDR3 amino acids: CASSQNHGAGVKQYF. Here the CDR3 DNA reads TGCGCCAGCAGCCAAAATCATGGGGCGGGAGTTAAGCAGTACTTC.

This clone appeared a single time. The chain carries TRBV11-3 and TRBJ2-2, with a tentative D call TRBD1 (6 bases). Trimming removed 6 bases at V and 5 bases at J, with 16 bases between. The germline CDR1 and CDR2 sequences are SGHNT and YENEEA. The CDR3 sequence is 15 residues long. The CDR3 nucleotides are TGTGCCAGCAGAATTGGGGCAGGGGATACCGGGGAGCTGTTTTTT. It codes for CASRIGAGDTGELFF.

V is TRBV10-3 and J is TRBJ1-2, with 7 positions matching TRBD1. With 0 bases clipped from V and 10 bases from J, the junction kept 5 bases outside the gene matches. The CDR3 covers 13 residues. Per the germline V gene, CDR1 is ENHRY and CDR2 is SYGVKD. In nucleotides, the CDR3 is TGTGCCATCAGTGAGTCGACAGGGAAGTTCTACACCTTC. Translated: CAISESTGKFYTF.

The V call is TRBV27, the J call TRBJ2-1, with TRBD2 matching 14 bases. The CDR3 extends over 16 amino acids. The germline gives CDR1 MNHEY, CDR2 SMNVEV (reference sequence). Trimming cost V 6 bases and J 5 bases; bases outside gene matches: 6. The CDR3 nucleotides read TGTGCCAGCAGCCGGGGACTAGCGGGGGTCAACAATGAGCAGTTCTTC. Residues: CASSRGLAGVNNEQFF.

A remark on this clone: This probably arose from a read error, given a far larger clone one base away. The rearrangement joins TRBV30 to TRBJ2-6, with D maybe TRBD2 (5 bases). The germline V gene encodes CDR1 GTSNPN and CDR2 SVGIG (reference sequence). Trimming took off 4 bases at V and 0 bases at J, with 7 bases between the two ends. The CDR3 consists of 14 residues. The CDR3 DNA sequence: TGTGCCTGGACCCGGGGCTCTGGGGCCAACGTCCTGACTTTC. Translation gives CAWTRGSGANVLTF.

V is TRBV2 and J is TRBJ1-6; no reliable D call. V lost 6 bases and J lost 7, with 19 bases in between. CDR3 size: 16 residues. Germline V gene data show CDR1 as SNHLY and CDR2 as FYNNEI. Here the CDR3 reads CASSRLAGYGNSPLHF. The DNA of the CDR3 is TGTGCCAGCAGCCGCCTCGCGGGGTATGGGAATTCACCCCTCCACTTT.

This clone has only a few counts. This rearrangement joins TRBV20-1 to TRBJ2-5; D not certain. The V gene lost 6 bases and the J gene lost 4 bases, with 6 bases spanning the gap. This CDR3 has 10 residues. Germline CDR1 reads DFQATT; CDR2 reads SNEGSKA (reference sequence). Here the CDR3 reads CSAVGETQYF. In DNA, the CDR3 is TGCAGTGCCGTCGGAGAGACCCAGTACTTC.

This clone came up a few times. The gene calls are TRBV30 and TRBJ1-2, with no clear D. V lost 3 bases and J lost 4, with 9 bases in between. This CDR3 is 12 amino acids long. Germline V lookup: CDR1 GTSNPN, CDR2 SVGIG (reference sequence). CDR3 residues: CAWSRATYGYTF. CDR3 nucleotide sequence: TGTGCCTGGAGCCGGGCTACCTATGGCTACACCTTC.

The chain joins TRBV15 to TRBJ2-5; TRBD1 might be the D (5 bases). This CDR3 region has 14 residues. Germline CDR1 and CDR2: LNHNV and YYDKDF (reference sequence). Trimming left V 1 base short and J 5 bases short, with 11 bases between. The CDR3 region is CATSRVSGKETQYF. CDR3 in DNA: TGTGCCACCAGCAGAGTCTCAGGGAAGGAGACCCAGTACTTC. Using reference TRBV15 and TRBJ2-5 for the parts outside the CDR3, the full variable domain is DAMVIQNPRYQVTQFGKPVTLSCSQTLNHNVMYWYQQKSSQAPKLLFHYYDKDFNNEADTPDNFQSRRPNTSFCFLDIRSPGLGDTAMYLCATSRVSGKETQYFGPGTRLLVL.

The chain joins TRBV7-2 to TRBJ2-7; TRBD2 matches at 7 bases. J lost 4 bases, V lost 1 base, and 4 bases had no gene match. The CDR3 loop spans 14 amino acids. Germline V lookup: CDR1 SGHTA, CDR2 FQGNSA. CDR3 DNA: TGTGCCAGCAGCTTAGTCGCGGGGGAATACGAGCAGTACTTC. This sequence encodes CASSLVAGEYEQYF.

The rearrangement uses TRBV5-1 and TRBJ2-3; D might be TRBD2 (6 bases). Between the trimmed V and J ends, which lost 5 bases and 2 bases, there was a span of 9 bases. Germline CDR1 is SGHRS and CDR2 is YFSETQ. The CDR3 loop spans 13 amino acids. This CDR3 reads CASREGTTDTQYF. The CDR3 DNA sequence: TGCGCCAGCAGGGAGGGGACCACAGATACGCAGTATTTT.

At least ten counts were recorded for this clone. This same CDR3 is encoded by further DNA sequences in the sample. The V gene is TRBV5-1, the J gene TRBJ2-3, with 11 nucleotides matching TRBD2. Per the germline V gene, CDR1 is SGHRS and CDR2 is YFSETQ. Trimming removed 4 bases from V and 3 bases from J; junction bases left unmatched: 4. This CDR3 spans 15 amino acids. CDR3 nucleotides: TGCGCCAGCAGCCTCTGGACTAGCGGGACAGATACGCAGTATTTT. Its translation is CASSLWTSGTDTQYF.

This clone was recorded a few times. Being one base from a much bigger clone, this may be a read error. At the DNA level, this CDR3 is encoded by other sequences in the same sample as well. The chain employs TRBV7-2 and TRBJ2-3; D is unresolved. Trimming took off 1 base at V and 1 base at J, with 0 bases between the two ends. The germline CDR1 and CDR2 sequences are SGHTA and FQGNSA. This CDR3 has 12 amino acids. The CDR3 is CASSLGTDTQYF. Here the CDR3 DNA reads TGTGCCAGCAGCTTAGGCACAGATACGCAGTATTTT. The variable domain in full, completed from reference TRBV7-2 and TRBJ2-3, reads GAGVSQSPSNKVTEKGKDVELRCDPISGHTALYWYRQSLGQGLEFLIYFQGNSAPDKSGLPSDRFSAERTGGSVSTLTIQRTQQEDSAVYLCASSLGTDTQYFGPGTRLTVL.

Remarks on this clone: A much larger clone lies a single base off, so this may be a read error. Other nucleotide sequences from this sample produce the same CDR3. The chain employs TRBV7-2 and TRBJ2-7, with D perhaps TRBD1 (6 bases). V was trimmed by 1 base and J by 4 bases, leaving 8 bases between them. CDR3 length equals 13 residues. Germline V CDR1 and CDR2: SGHTA, FQGNSA. The CDR3: CASSLDRAYEQYF. CDR3 sequence (DNA): TGTGCCAGCAGCTTAGACAGGGCTTACGAGCAGTACTTC. Combining the CDR3 with reference TRBV7-2 and TRBJ2-7 gives the whole variable domain GAGVSQSPSNKVTEKGKDVELRCDPISGHTALYWYRQSLGQGLEFLIYFQGNSAPDKSGLPSDRFSAERTGGSVSTLTIQRTQQEDSAVYLCASSLDRAYEQYFGPGTRLTVT.

The chain has TRBV10-3 and TRBJ2-1; D not resolved. V was shortened by 5 bases and J by 14 bases, with 19 bases between the two germline ends. CDR1 and CDR2 from the germline V gene are ENHRY and SYGVKD. The CDR3 runs 13 residues. The CDR3 sequence is CAISLQTLQEKFF. DNA for the CDR3: TGTGCCATCAGTCTCCAGACCCTTCAGGAAAAGTTCTTC.

This chain links TRBV15 with TRBJ2-1; D could derive from TRBD1 or TRBD2 (5 bases each). Germline V gene data show CDR1 as LNHNV and CDR2 as YYDKDF (reference sequence). The CDR3 is 15 amino acids. Trimming took off 3 bases at V and 3 bases at J, with 12 bases between the two ends. CDR3: CATSRPGTGYNEQFF. For the CDR3, the DNA is TGTGCCACCAGCAGGCCCGGGACGGGCTACAATGAGCAGTTCTTC.

The V call is TRBV5-4, the J call TRBJ1-1; D perhaps matches TRBD1 (5 bases). V dropped 2 bases and J dropped 0 bases, with 8 bases sitting between them. Per germline, CDR1 SGHNT and CDR2 YYREEE (reference sequence). This CDR3 is built from 14 residues. The CDR3 loop is CASSLATVNTEAFF. CDR3 nucleotides: TGTGCCAGCAGCTTAGCGACAGTGAACACTGAAGCTTTCTTT.

Only a few counts were recorded for this clone. This CDR3 reads CASSRSVDSYEQYF. The CDR3 region has the DNA TGTGCCAGCAGCCGAAGCGTGGACAGCTACGAGCAGTACTTC. The V gene is TRBV7-3, the J gene TRBJ2-7; a possible D gene is TRBD1 (6 bases). The CDR3 runs 14 residues. V dropped 5 bases and J dropped 3 bases, with 14 bases sitting between them. The germline V gene encodes CDR1 SGHTA and CDR2 FQGTGA.

The chain links TRBV4-1 to TRBJ1-4; TRBD1 aligns across 8 bases. There are 18 residues in the CDR3. V dropped 4 bases and J dropped 0; count of bases not matched to a gene: 10. CDR1 MGHRA and CDR2 YSYEKL come from the germline V gene. CDR3: CASSPNPDRDATNEKLFF. Here the CDR3 DNA reads TGCGCCAGCAGCCCAAACCCGGACAGGGACGCAACTAATGAAAAACTGTTTTTT.

A few counts support this clone. The chain recombines TRBV28 with TRBJ1-2, with a tentative D call TRBD1 (5 bases). Germline V gene lookup returns CDR1 MDHEN and CDR2 SYDVKM. CDR3 length: 14 residues. With 5 bases removed from V and 4 bases from J, the gap between germline ends came to 14 bases. The CDR3 here is CASSAPAGVYGYTF. As DNA, the CDR3 is TGTGCCAGCAGTGCACCCGCGGGGGTCTATGGCTACACCTTC.

This clone has just one count. Other DNA sequences in this specimen translate into the identical CDR3. The V gene is TRBV19, the J gene TRBJ1-6; 8 nucleotides match TRBD1. This CDR3 comprises 15 residues. V lost 1 base to trimming and J lost 6 bases; unmatched junction nucleotides: 2. Germline values: CDR1 LNHDA, CDR2 SQIVND (reference sequence). DNA of the CDR3: TGTGCCAGTAGTATAGCCGGACAGGGTAATTCACCCCTCCACTTT. It is translated as CASSIAGQGNSPLHF.

This clone was seen only once. The chain joins TRBV28 to TRBJ1-4; D call uncertain. The CDR3 has 13 amino acids. The V end was cut by 6 bases, the J end by 0 bases, with 5 bases between. The germline V gene encodes CDR1 MDHEN and CDR2 SYDVKM. CDR3 residues: CASSKSTNEKLFF. The CDR3 region has the DNA TGTGCCAGCAGCAAGTCAACTAATGAAAAACTGTTTTTT. Complete variable domain (other parts from reference TRBV28 and TRBJ1-4): DVKVTQSSRYLVKRTGEKVFLECVQDMDHENMFWYRQDPGLGLRLIYFSYDVKMKEKGDIPEGYSVSREKKERFSLILESASTNQTSMYLCASSKSTNEKLFFGSGTQLSVL.